Included here is one T cell receptor beta chain sequence, with context. The data originate from a study of control samples from healthy donors and cancer patients. Germline V gene lookup returns CDR1 SGHTA and CDR2 FQGNSA. V shed 1 base and J shed 2 bases, with 11 bases lying between them. This CDR3 contains 15 residues. TCRdb's table, derived via immunoSEQ multiplex PCR, lists solely in-frame clones and lacks some. The sample holds approximately 94,000 clones, about 90% seen once. This clonotype originated in a woman aged 45 to 65 in good health. The chain employs TRBV7-2 and TRBJ1-1, with a weak D call TRBD1 (5 bases). Sequenced material: blood. This CDR3 is CASSLGGIGNTEAFF. CDR3 nucleotide sequence: TGTGCCAGCAGCTTAGGGGGGATTGGAAACACTGAAGCTTTCTTT.